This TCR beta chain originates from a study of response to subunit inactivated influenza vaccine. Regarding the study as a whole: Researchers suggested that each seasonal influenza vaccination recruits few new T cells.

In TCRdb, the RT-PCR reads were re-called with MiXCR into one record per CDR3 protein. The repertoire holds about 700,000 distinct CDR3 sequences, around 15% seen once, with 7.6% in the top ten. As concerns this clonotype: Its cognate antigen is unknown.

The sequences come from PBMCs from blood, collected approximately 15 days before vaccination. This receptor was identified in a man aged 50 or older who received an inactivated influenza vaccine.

The CDR3 region is CASSQLAGTDTQYF. The CDR3 DNA reads TGTGCCAGCAGCCAGTTGGCCGGGACAGATACGCAGTATTTT. The J gene is TRBJ2-3, the V gene TRBV3-1; D remains unclear. V was pared by 3 bases and J by 3 bases, with 10 bases between. Per the germline V gene, CDR1 is LGHDT and CDR2 is YNNKEL (reference sequence). This CDR3 has 14 residues.